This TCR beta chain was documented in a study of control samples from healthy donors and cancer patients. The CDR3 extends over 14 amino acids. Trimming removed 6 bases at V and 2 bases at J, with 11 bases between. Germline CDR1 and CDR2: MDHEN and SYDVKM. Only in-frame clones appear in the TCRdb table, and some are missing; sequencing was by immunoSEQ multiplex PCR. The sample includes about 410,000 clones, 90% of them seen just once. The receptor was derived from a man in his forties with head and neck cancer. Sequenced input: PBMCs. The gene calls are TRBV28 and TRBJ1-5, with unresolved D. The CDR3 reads CASRDPEGNQPQHF. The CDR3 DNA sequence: TGTGCCAGCAGGGACCCGGAGGGCAATCAGCCCCAGCATTTT.